This T cell receptor beta chain was recorded in a study of shared clonotypes between healthy human individuals. General observations from the study: Generally, estimated richness proved larger in naive subsets than it did in memory subsets.

With 0 bases clipped from V and 6 bases from J, the junction kept 8 bases outside the gene matches. From germline, CDR1 is LGHNA and CDR2 YSLEER. The CDR3 consists of 17 residues. Comments on this clone: Its antigen is not known.

TCRdb keeps only in-frame clones here, not all; method: immunoSEQ multiplex PCR. The table shows roughly 1 million clones, with 75% occurring only once. The rearrangement joins TRBV4-3 to TRBJ2-1, with 10 nucleotides matching TRBD1. The sequence came from a man aged 18 to 29 in good health. Source material: memory CD4+ T cells sorted from blood. Specified subset: CD45RA-negative fraction. The CDR3 is CASSQDPWTGGGNEQFF. As DNA, the CDR3 is TGCGCCAGCAGCCAAGATCCTTGGACAGGGGGAGGCAATGAGCAGTTCTTC.